The 18 T cell receptor beta chains below were found in one sample sequenced in a study of T cell clonotyping in hematopoietic cell transplantation. Some clones are missing from TCRdb's copy, which holds only in-frame ones; the method was immunoSEQ multiplex PCR. The sample records about 920 clones, around 50% being singletons. Sequencing used peripheral blood mononuclear cells, obtained 30 days after allogeneic stem cell transplant. Receptor source: a male patient between 60 and 69 years old who had an allogeneic stem cell transplant, so the T cells may come from the graft donor. Some clones in this sample may be carry-over from other donors' samples.

The chain is built from TRBV7-9 and TRBJ2-5; D is possibly TRBD1 or TRBD2 (5 bases each). Trimming left V 1 base short and J 3 bases short, with 6 bases between. The germline V gene encodes CDR1 SEHNR and CDR2 FQNEAQ (reference sequence). The CDR3 runs 13 residues. The CDR3 here is CASSLGGEETQYF. DNA for the CDR3: TGTGCCAGCAGCTTAGGAGGGGAAGAGACCCAGTACTTC.

The table lists this clone with a few counts. The genes are TRBV7-3 and TRBJ1-2; possibly TRBD1 for D (5 bases). V was trimmed by 0 bases and J by 5 bases, leaving 19 bases between them. From germline, CDR1 is SGHTA and CDR2 FQGTGA. This CDR3 has 17 amino acids. The DNA of the CDR3 is TGTGCCAGCAGCTTAACTGGGGGTTTGGGTAGGCGGTATGGCTACACCTTC. Translated: CASSLTGGLGRRYGYTF.

V is TRBV7-9 and J is TRBJ2-1; 9 nucleotides line up with TRBD1. Germline assignment: CDR1 SEHNR and CDR2 FQNEAQ (reference sequence). CDR3 length: 17 amino acids. The V gene end was trimmed by 6 bases and the J gene end by 3 bases; junction bases not matched to a gene: 12. CDR3 nucleotide sequence: TGTGCCAGCAGTCCCACAGGGGGCGCAGGGGGCTACAATGAGCAGTTCTTC. Translating gives CASSPTGGAGGYNEQFF.

By its share, this clone is large (0.1 to 1%). The CDR3 region has the DNA TGTGCCAGTAGTTTAAAATCCGGGACACGCGAGCAGTACTTC. Protein: CASSLKSGTREQYF. This rearrangement joins TRBV19 to TRBJ2-7; D might be TRBD1 (6 bases). Between the trimmed V and J ends, which lost 5 bases and 6 bases, there was a span of 17 bases. Germline-derived CDR1 and CDR2 are LNHDA and SQIVND (reference sequence). This CDR3 comprises 14 residues. Variable domain in full (rest from reference TRBV19 and TRBJ2-7): DGGITQSPKYLFRKEGQNVTLSCEQNLNHDAMYWYRQDPGQGLRLIYYSQIVNDFQKGDIAEGYSVSREKKESFPLTVTSAQKNPTAFYLCASSLKSGTREQYFGPGTRLTVT.

This chain uses TRBV5-1 with TRBJ2-1; 8 bases line up with TRBD2. The CDR3 spans 16 residues. Germline V gene data show CDR1 as SGHRS and CDR2 as YFSETQ. Losses at the gene ends were 1 base for V and 5 bases for J; bases not matched to a gene: 8. The DNA for the CDR3 is TGCGCCAGCAGCTTGTATGGCGGGGGGAGGCACAATGAGCAGTTCTTC. Translation: CASSLYGGGRHNEQFF.

This rearrangement joins TRBV6-5 to TRBJ1-1, with TRBD1 matching 8 bases. V was pared by 2 bases and J by 5 bases, with 4 bases of the junction left unmatched. The CDR3 spans 14 residues. Germline values: CDR1 MNHEY, CDR2 SVGAGI. CDR3: CASSYATGGTEAFF. In DNA, the CDR3 is TGTGCCAGCAGTTACGCCACAGGGGGAACTGAAGCTTTCTTT.

This clone is large (0.1 to 1%) in the sample. The genes are TRBV2 and TRBJ2-7, with 7 positions matching TRBD1. The germline V gene has CDR1 SNHLY and CDR2 FYNNEI. The CDR3 has 12 amino acids. J was trimmed by 3 bases and V by 8 bases; bases with no gene match: 4. Written as DNA, the CDR3 is TGTGCCAGCCAGGGACAGAACTACGAGCAGTACTTC. It codes for CASQGQNYEQYF. Complete variable domain (other parts from reference TRBV2 and TRBJ2-7): EPEVTQTPSHQVTQMGQEVILRCVPISNHLYFYWYRQILGQKVEFLVSFYNNEISEKSEIFDDQFSVERPDGSNFTLKIRSTKLEDSAMYFCASQGQNYEQYFGPGTRLTVT.

This sequence joins TRBV27 and TRBJ2-7, with unresolved D. Looked up from germline, CDR1 is MNHEY and CDR2 is SMNVEV (reference sequence). Trimming took off 6 bases at V and 1 base at J, with 10 bases between the two ends. The CDR3 length is 13 residues. The CDR3 loop is CASRPGVSYEQYF. The CDR3 bases are TGTGCCAGCAGACCTGGGGTGTCCTACGAGCAGTACTTC.

This clone was recorded only once. At the DNA level, this CDR3 is encoded by other sequences in the same sample as well. J is TRBJ1-5 and V is TRBV28, with a weak D call TRBD1 (6 bases). Germline V gene sequence: CDR1 MDHEN, CDR2 SYDVKM. Between the trimmed V and J ends, which lost 5 bases and 13 bases, there was a span of 15 bases. The CDR3 contains 12 residues. This CDR3 is CASSPTPRGQHF. CDR3 nucleotides: TGTGCCAGCAGTCCCACCCCCAGGGGACAGCATTTT. Full variable domain (remainder filled in from reference TRBV28 and TRBJ1-5): DVKVTQSSRYLVKRTGEKVFLECVQDMDHENMFWYRQDPGLGLRLIYFSYDVKMKEKGDIPEGYSVSREKKERFSLILESASTNQTSMYLCASSPTPRGQHFGDGTRLSIL.

This clone was counted between two and nine times. This chain joins TRBV29-1 and TRBJ2-2; D remains ambiguous. This CDR3 contains 12 residues. V lost 7 bases and J 6 bases, leaving 12 bases between the germline ends. The germline CDR1 and CDR2 sequences are SQVTM and ANQGSEA. CDR3 residues: CSGITGSGELFF. The CDR3, as DNA: TGCAGCGGAATAACCGGGTCCGGGGAGCTGTTTTTT.

Sample share makes this clone hyperexpanded. V is TRBV19 and J is TRBJ1-2; 8 nucleotides align to TRBD1. The CDR3 runs 14 residues. Germline trimming cut 8 bases from V and 4 bases from J; bases unmatched to any gene: 9. Germline assignment: CDR1 LNHDA and CDR2 SQIVND (reference sequence). The CDR3 protein is CASPGRGLGYGYTF. CDR3 nucleotide sequence: TGTGCCAGTCCCGGCAGGGGGCTTGGCTATGGCTACACCTTC.

By proportion, this clone is large. V gene TRBV15 combines with J gene TRBJ1-1, with D unclear. CDR3 length: 15 residues. Germline V gene sequence: CDR1 LNHNV, CDR2 YYDKDF (reference sequence). V gave up 0 bases and J gave up 5 bases, with 13 bases separating them. The CDR3: CATSRDRGGGTEAFF. For the CDR3, the DNA is TGTGCCACCAGCAGAGATCGGGGAGGAGGTACTGAAGCTTTCTTT.

The chain couples TRBV27 to TRBJ1-1, with D tentatively TRBD1 (6 bases). Germline V lookup: CDR1 MNHEY, CDR2 SMNVEV (reference sequence). This CDR3 has 13 residues. V gave up 2 bases and J gave up 10 bases, with 14 bases separating them. In nucleotides, the CDR3 is TGTGCCAGCAGTTTAGACCGAGACAGGAGAGCTTTCTTT. It specifies CASSLDRDRRAFF.

The rearrangement joins TRBV9 to TRBJ2-1; perhaps TRBD2 as D (5 bases). Germline V gives CDR1 SGDLS, CDR2 YYNGEE. There are 15 residues in the CDR3. V gave up 0 bases and J gave up 3 bases, with 10 bases separating them. CDR3 loop: CASSVAGRGYNEQFF. CDR3 coding DNA: TGTGCCAGCAGCGTAGCGGGCCGGGGCTACAATGAGCAGTTCTTC.

The genes are TRBV29-1 and TRBJ2-6; D gene uncertain. This CDR3 contains 13 residues. Germline assignment: CDR1 SQVTM and CDR2 ANQGSEA. Deletions cut 4 bases from V and 2 bases from J, with 6 bases between. The CDR3 DNA reads as TGCAGCGTTGCGGAGACTGGGGCCAACGTCCTGACTTTC. Its translation is CSVAETGANVLTF. Full variable domain (rest looked up from reference TRBV29-1 and TRBJ2-6): SAVISQKPSRDICQRGTSLTIQCQVDSQVTMMFWYRQQPGQSLTLIATANQGSEATYESGFVIDKFPISRPNLTFSTLTVSNMSPEDSSIYLCSVAETGANVLTFGAGSRLTVL.

The V gene is TRBV5-8, the J gene TRBJ2-7; TRBD1 matches at 7 bases. V trimming: 4 bases; J trimming: 4 bases; junction bases outside the gene matches: 11. Germline values: CDR1 SGHTS, CDR2 YDEGEE. CDR3 size: 15 residues. CDR3 bases: TGTGCCAGCAGCATAGGACAGGAAATTGTTTACGAGCAGTACTTC. Its protein product is CASSIGQEIVYEQYF.

The rearrangement joins TRBV4-1 to TRBJ1-2; 7 bases align to TRBD1. The ends lost 3 bases at V and 3 bases at J; junction bases unmatched: 1. Germline V gene lookup returns CDR1 MGHRA and CDR2 YSYEKL. The CDR3 sequence is 13 residues long. The CDR3 protein is CASSQDRYYGYTF. Here the CDR3 DNA reads TGCGCCAGCAGCCAGGACAGGTACTATGGCTACACCTTC.

This chain joins TRBV6-6 and TRBJ1-2, with D perhaps TRBD1 (5 bases). V lost 7 bases and J lost 4, with 16 bases in between. The V gene's germline CDR1 is MNHNY and CDR2 SVGAGI (reference sequence). This CDR3 comprises 14 residues. The CDR3 coding sequence is TGTGCCAGCAACTCTCGACAGAGACGCTATGGCTACACCTTC. Its protein product is CASNSRQRRYGYTF.